This is a list of T cell receptor beta chains from one sample in a study of blood T cell repertoires in COVID-19. Libraries were prepared by immunoSEQ multiplex PCR; TCRdb keeps only in-frame clonotypes and omits some of them. The sample has 200,000 to 250,000 clones; approximately 80% are singletons. The sample comprised PBMCs or T cells enriched from blood (not recorded which). These TCRs come from a woman aged 60 to 75 who had recovered from COVID-19. Each CDR3 is given with its conserved first and last residue. A D gene is named only where the DNA matches it firmly. The size field is filled for only some rows; it gives once, few, many or a size class.

.,TRBV5-6,.,TRBJ1-4,15,TGTGCCAGCAGCTTGTACGGGAAGAGGGATGAAAAACTGTTTTTT,CASSLYGKRDEKLFF
.,TRBV5-1,TRBD1,TRBJ1-1,14,TGCGCCAGCAGCTTTACAGGGGGTGTCACTGAAGCTTTCTTT,CASSFTGGVTEAFF
.,TRBV24-1,TRBD1,TRBJ2-1,15,TGTGCCACCAGTGCGGACAGGGGAAGTCGGGATGAGCAGTTCTTC,CATSADRGSRDEQFF
.,TRBV9,.,TRBJ2-7,14,TGTGCCAGCAGCGTAGAGGGGGGGCCCTACGAGCAGTACTTC,CASSVEGGPYEQYF
.,TRBV6-5,TRBD1,TRBJ1-1,13,TGTGCCAGCAGTAGACAGGGATACACTGAAGCTTTCTTT,CASSRQGYTEAFF
.,TRBV7-3,.,TRBJ2-1,14,TGTGCCAGCAGCCGCCGGGACTTCCCCAATGAGCAGTTCTTC,CASSRRDFPNEQFF
.,TRBV5-1,.,TRBJ2-7,12,TGCGCCAGCAGCTTTAGCGTCCACGAGCAGTACTTC,CASSFSVHEQYF
.,TRBV7-9,.,TRBJ1-1,13,TGTGCCGGGCTACAGGCGGAGAACACTGAAGCTTTCTTT,CAGLQAENTEAFF
.,TRBV7-9,.,TRBJ2-7,13,TGTGCCAGCAGCTTAGACCGGGGCTACGAGCAGTACTTC,CASSLDRGYEQYF
.,TRBV5-5,.,TRBJ1-5,15,TGTGCCAGCAGCTTGAGCACCTATAGCAATCAGCCCCAGCATTTT,CASSLSTYSNQPQHF
once,TRBV5-6,.,TRBJ2-7,14,TGTGCCAGCAGCTACGTGACAGATTCCTACGAGCAGTACTTC,CASSYVTDSYEQYF
few,TRBV5-1,TRBD1,TRBJ1-5,17,TGCGCCAGCAGCTTGGCCGGTGGACAGGGAAACAATCAGCCCCAGCATTTT,CASSLAGGQGNNQPQHF
.,TRBV7-7,.,TRBJ2-2,16,TGTGCCAGCAGCCAGGGGTCAGACGCGAACACCGGGGAGCTGTTTTTT,CASSQGSDANTGELFF
.,TRBV6-2/TRBV6-3,.,TRBJ2-3,12,TGTGCCAGCAGTTACATTCAGGGGCCGCAGTATTTT,CASSYIQGPQYF
.,TRBV27,TRBD2,TRBJ2-7,15,TGTGCCAGCAGTACCCGACTAGCGGAAACCTACGAGCAGTACTTC,CASSTRLAETYEQYF
.,TRBV5-1,TRBD1,TRBJ2-3,14,TGCGCCAGCAAAACCGGACAGGACACAGATACGCAGTATTTT,CASKTGQDTDTQYF
once,TRBV9,TRBD1,TRBJ2-7,15,TGTGCCAGCAGCGCCGGACAGGCTGAATCCTACGAGCAGTACTTC,CASSAGQAESYEQYF
.,TRBV7-8,.,TRBJ2-5,12,TGTGCCAGCAGCGTCTACCAAGAGACCCAGTACTTC,CASSVYQETQYF
.,TRBV20-1,.,TRBJ2-1,13,TGCAGTGCTAGTCTTGGGGGGAACAATGAGCAGTTCTTC,CSASLGGNNEQFF
.,TRBV27,TRBD2,TRBJ2-5,17,TGTGCCAGCAGTCCCGACTTAGGGACTAGCGTGGAAGAGACCCAGTACTTC,CASSPDLGTSVEETQYF
.,TRBV19,.,TRBJ1-1,15,TGTGCCAGTAGTATAGGCGTTGGTAGGAACACTGAAGCTTTCTTT,CASSIGVGRNTEAFF
few,TRBV4-2,.,TRBJ1-3,16,TGTGCCAGCAGCCAAGACTCACTGAGCTCTGGAAACACCATATATTTT,CASSQDSLSSGNTIYF
.,TRBV9,.,TRBJ2-1,16,TGTGCCAGCAGCGCCCGGAGGCGGGGGCAATACAATGAGCAGTTCTTC,CASSARRRGQYNEQFF
.,TRBV6-5,TRBD1,TRBJ1-1,15,TGTGCCAGCAGTTACTATGGGACAGGGGGCCCTGAAGCTTTCTTT,CASSYYGTGGPEAFF
.,TRBV5-1,TRBD1,TRBJ1-6,17,TGCGCCAGCAGCTTGACCGGGACAGGGGGTGGTAATTCACCCCTCCACTTT,CASSLTGTGGGNSPLHF
.,TRBV27,.,TRBJ1-5,15,TGTGCCAGCAGTTCAGGGTCGGGTAGCAATCAGCCCCAGCATTTT,CASSSGSGSNQPQHF
.,TRBV18,.,TRBJ2-2,16,TGTGCCAGCTCACCAACAGGGTCCCCGAACACCGGGGAGCTGTTTTTT,CASSPTGSPNTGELFF
.,TRBV12-5,TRBD1,TRBJ1-1,15,TGTGCTAGTGGTTCCACAGGGACAGGTAGCACTGAAGCTTTCTTT,CASGSTGTGSTEAFF
.,TRBV7-2,.,TRBJ1-1,14,TGTGCCAGCAGCTTACGCCGGGACAACCTTGAAGCTTTCTTT,CASSLRRDNLEAFF
.,TRBV28,TRBD1,TRBJ1-2,14,TGTGCCAGCAGTTTAAACAGGGGAAGCTATGGCTACACCTTC,CASSLNRGSYGYTF
.,TRBV14,.,TRBJ1-2,16,TGTGCCAGCAGCCAAGATCGCACGAGGGGGAACTATGGCTACACCTTC,CASSQDRTRGNYGYTF
.,TRBV30,TRBD1,TRBJ2-3,15,TGTGCCTGGAGTAGGGGGCTCCCGGAGACAGATACGCAGTATTTT,CAWSRGLPETDTQYF
.,TRBV19,.,TRBJ1-5,15,TGTGCCAGTAGTATCTCAGACGGGTACAATCAGCCCCAGCATTTT,CASSISDGYNQPQHF
.,TRBV18,TRBD1,TRBJ1-1,15,TGTGCCAGCTCACCGGGACAGGGGCGGGTTACTGAAGCTTTCTTT,CASSPGQGRVTEAFF
.,TRBV7-2,TRBD1,TRBJ2-5,15,TGTGCCAGCAGTCAAGGACAGGGGGCCAGAGAGACCCAGTACTTC,CASSQGQGARETQYF
.,TRBV5-4,TRBD1,TRBJ1-1,13,TGTGCCAGCAGCTGGGACAGGGGCCGAGGAGCTTTCTTT,CASSWDRGRGAFF
.,TRBV5-5,TRBD2,TRBJ2-2,15,TGTGCCAGCAGCCAGAGCGGGGGAAACACCGGGGAGCTGTTTTTT,CASSQSGGNTGELFF
.,TRBV4-2,.,TRBJ2-2,15,TGTGCCAGCAGCCCGAGGCAGTCGAACACCGGGGAGCTGTTTTTT,CASSPRQSNTGELFF
.,TRBV19,.,TRBJ2-3,14,TGTGCCAGTACCGTCATGGGAGACACAGATACGCAGTATTTT,CASTVMGDTDTQYF
.,TRBV6-5,TRBD1,TRBJ1-1,14,TGTGCCAGCAGTACCCCAGACAGGGGAGCTGAAGCTTTCTTT,CASSTPDRGAEAFF
.,TRBV7-9,.,TRBJ2-7,14,TGTGCCAGCAGTTATTCCGGGGAGGACTACGAGCAGTACTTC,CASSYSGEDYEQYF
.,TRBV19,TRBD2,TRBJ2-5,15,TGTGCCAGTAGTGAGACCGGGACTAGCTTAAAGAACCAGTACTTC,CASSETGTSLKNQYF
.,TRBV19,TRBD1,TRBJ1-4,14,TGTGCCAGTAGTGGGACAGCAGTTAATGAAAAACTGTTTTTT,CASSGTAVNEKLFF
.,TRBV10-1,TRBD1,TRBJ1-1,15,TGCGCCAGCAGTGAGTCGGGGACAGGGAGCGCTGAAGCTTTCTTT,CASSESGTGSAEAFF
few,TRBV7-9,.,TRBJ2-3,16,TGTGCCAGCAGCCAAGGAGGCGGGATGAAAACAGATACGCAGTATTTT,CASSQGGGMKTDTQYF
.,TRBV19,.,TRBJ1-2,14,TGTGCCAGTAGTACGACAGCCTCTAACTATGGCTACACCTTC,CASSTTASNYGYTF
.,TRBV5-6,.,TRBJ2-4,14,TGTGCCAGCAGCTTGGCCAGCGCGAAAAACATTCAGTACTTC,CASSLASAKNIQYF
.,TRBV5-1,TRBD2,TRBJ2-3,18,TGCGCCAGCAGCTTGGGGGCGACTAGCGGGTGGGGCACAGATACGCAGTATTTT,CASSLGATSGWGTDTQYF
.,TRBV6-5,.,TRBJ1-1,14,TGTGCCAGCAAAGCAGCAGGGCAGAACACTGAAGCTTTCTTT,CASKAAGQNTEAFF
.,TRBV6-5,TRBD1,TRBJ1-2,16,TGTGCCAGCAGTTACAAGGGGACAGGGGTCTTCTATGGCTACACCTTC,CASSYKGTGVFYGYTF
.,TRBV15,.,TRBJ1-5,17,TGTGCCACCAGCAGAGGTCGGAGGTACTATAGCAATCAGCCCCAGCATTTT,CATSRGRRYYSNQPQHF
.,TRBV9,.,TRBJ1-1,16,TGTGCCAGCCAGAGCGGGGCGGCGAATATGAACACTGAAGCTTTCTTT,CASQSGAANMNTEAFF
.,TRBV14,TRBD1,TRBJ1-1,16,TGTGCCAGCAGCCAAGTGAACAGGGGGCTTCACACTGAAGCTTTCTTT,CASSQVNRGLHTEAFF